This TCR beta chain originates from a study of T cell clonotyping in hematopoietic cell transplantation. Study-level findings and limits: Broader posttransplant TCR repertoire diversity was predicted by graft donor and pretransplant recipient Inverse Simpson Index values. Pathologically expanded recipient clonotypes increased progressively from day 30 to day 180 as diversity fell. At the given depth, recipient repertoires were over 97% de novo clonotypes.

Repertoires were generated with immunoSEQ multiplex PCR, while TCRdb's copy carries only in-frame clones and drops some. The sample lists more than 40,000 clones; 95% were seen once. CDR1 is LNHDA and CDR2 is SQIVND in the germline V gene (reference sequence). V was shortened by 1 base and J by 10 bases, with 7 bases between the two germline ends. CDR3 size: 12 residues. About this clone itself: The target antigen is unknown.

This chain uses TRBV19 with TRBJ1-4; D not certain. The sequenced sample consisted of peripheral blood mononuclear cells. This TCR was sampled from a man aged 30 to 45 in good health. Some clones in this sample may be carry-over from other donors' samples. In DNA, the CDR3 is TGTGCCAGTAGTATAGGGAGCGGAAAACTGTTTTTT. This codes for CASSIGSGKLFF.